Listed below are T cell receptor beta chains from one sample, sequenced in a study of shared clonotypes between healthy human individuals. Sequencing used immunoSEQ multiplex PCR; TCRdb keeps in-frame clones, though not all of them. The data contain about 1,800,000 clones, over 85% of them singletons. Material for sequencing was naive CD8+ T cells sorted from blood. These receptor sequences come from a man aged 18 to 30 in good health. Each CDR3 is given with its conserved first and last residue. The order of the fields is clone size, V gene, D gene, J gene, CDR3 protein, CDR3 DNA. The D gene is left open where the match is weak. For some rows the clone size is stated as once, few or many, or as a class when expanded; others skip it.

size: -; V: TRBV28; D: TRBD1; J: TRBJ2-7; CDR3: CASRTTGAREQYF; DNA: TGTGCCAGCAGGACGACAGGGGCCCGCGAGCAGTACTTC
size: once; V: TRBV6-5; D: -; J: TRBJ2-2; CDR3: CASSYGYNTGELFF; DNA: TGTGCCAGCAGTTACGGGTATAACACCGGGGAGCTGTTTTTT
size: -; V: TRBV10-3; D: -; J: TRBJ1-1; CDR3: CAISEQGGGTEAFF; DNA: TGTGCCATCAGTGAACAGGGTGGGGGCACTGAAGCTTTCTTT
size: -; V: TRBV14; D: -; J: TRBJ2-7; CDR3: CASSLTVGWGSEQYF; DNA: TGTGCCAGCAGCCTTACGGTGGGCTGGGGGTCCGAGCAGTACTTC
size: -; V: TRBV27; D: -; J: TRBJ1-6; CDR3: CASRQGGSQSPLHF; DNA: TGTGCCAGCAGGCAGGGCGGGTCCCAATCACCCCTCCACTTT
size: -; V: TRBV11-2; D: -; J: TRBJ1-1; CDR3: CASSPRTEQNTEAFF; DNA: TGTGCCAGCAGCCCCCGGACAGAACAAAACACTGAAGCTTTCTTT
size: -; V: TRBV12-5; D: -; J: TRBJ1-1; CDR3: CASGLVSALNTEAFF; DNA: TGTGCTAGTGGTTTGGTGTCGGCCTTAAACACTGAAGCTTTCTTT
size: -; V: TRBV19; D: -; J: TRBJ1-5; CDR3: CASSIVAGSQPQHF; DNA: TGTGCCAGTAGTATTGTGGCTGGGAGTCAGCCCCAGCATTTT
size: -; V: TRBV9; D: -; J: TRBJ2-2; CDR3: CASSDQPGELFF; DNA: TGTGCCAGCAGCGACCAGCCCGGGGAGCTGTTTTTT
size: -; V: TRBV29-1; D: -; J: TRBJ2-5; CDR3: CSVAQPQARETQYF; DNA: TGCAGCGTTGCGCAGCCCCAAGCTCGGGAGACCCAGTACTTC
size: -; V: TRBV15; D: -; J: TRBJ2-1; CDR3: CATSPLEPTGKSSYNEQFF; DNA: TGTGCCACCAGCCCCCTTGAGCCGACAGGCAAAAGCTCCTACAATGAGCAGTTCTTC
size: -; V: TRBV29-1; D: -; J: TRBJ2-1; CDR3: CSVGGYNEQFF; DNA: TGCAGCGTTGGGGGATACAATGAGCAGTTCTTC
size: -; V: TRBV18; D: -; J: TRBJ2-5; CDR3: CASSPYEQETQYF; DNA: TGTGCCAGCTCGCCCTATGAACAAGAGACCCAGTACTTC
size: -; V: TRBV28; D: TRBD1; J: TRBJ2-2; CDR3: CASSLFLTGQGARRELFF; DNA: TGTGCCAGCAGTTTATTCCTCACCGGACAGGGGGCGAGGCGGGAGCTGTTTTTT
size: -; V: TRBV13; D: -; J: TRBJ2-2; CDR3: CASSPQGTPTGELFF; DNA: TGTGCCAGCAGCCCCCAAGGGACACCAACCGGGGAGCTGTTTTTT
size: -; V: TRBV7-2; D: TRBD1; J: TRBJ1-2; CDR3: CASSLVPGTGSDGYTF; DNA: TGTGCCAGCAGCTTAGTACCCGGGACAGGGTCTGATGGCTACACCTTC
size: once; V: TRBV6-6; D: -; J: TRBJ2-7; CDR3: CASSYGPGHHYEQYF; DNA: TGTGCCAGCAGTTACGGACCGGGACACCACTACGAGCAGTACTTC
size: -; V: TRBV7-2; D: TRBD2; J: TRBJ2-5; CDR3: CASSLLAGGRETQYF; DNA: TGTGCCAGCAGCTTACTTGCGGGAGGGCGGGAGACCCAGTACTTC
size: -; V: TRBV5-4; D: -; J: TRBJ2-2; CDR3: CASSLEEATGELFF; DNA: TGTGCCAGCAGCTTGGAGGAAGCCACCGGGGAGCTGTTTTTT
size: -; V: TRBV6-5; D: TRBD1; J: TRBJ1-1; CDR3: CASSYGQGAEAFF; DNA: TGTGCCAGCAGTTACGGGCAGGGGGCTGAAGCTTTCTTT
size: -; V: TRBV21-1; D: -; J: TRBJ2-7; CDR3: CASSPTGRQSFLSYEQYF; DNA: TGTGCCAGCAGCCCGACCGGGCGGCAGTCATTCCTCTCCTACGAGCAGTACTTC
size: once; V: TRBV27; D: -; J: TRBJ2-7; CDR3: CASSVLGAGDYEQYF; DNA: TGTGCCAGCAGTGTGCTTGGGGCAGGGGATTACGAGCAGTACTTC
size: -; V: TRBV27; D: TRBD2; J: TRBJ2-7; CDR3: CASSLQQGGSYEQYF; DNA: TGTGCCAGCAGTTTACAGCAGGGCGGGAGCTACGAGCAGTACTTC
size: -; V: TRBV5-5; D: TRBD1; J: TRBJ2-7; CDR3: CASSEGQGVSHEQYF; DNA: TGTGCCAGCAGCGAAGGACAGGGCGTCTCCCACGAGCAGTACTTC
size: -; V: TRBV7-9; D: TRBD1; J: TRBJ1-5; CDR3: CASSPGTGTNQPQHF; DNA: TGTGCCAGCAGCCCCGGGACAGGGACAAATCAGCCCCAGCATTTT
size: -; V: TRBV28; D: TRBD1; J: TRBJ2-1; CDR3: CASSLGQGAYNEQFF; DNA: TGTGCCAGCAGTTTGGGGCAGGGGGCCTACAATGAGCAGTTCTTC
size: -; V: TRBV5-6; D: TRBD1; J: TRBJ1-1; CDR3: CASSKTGGVAEAFF; DNA: TGTGCCAGCAGCAAGACAGGGGGCGTCGCTGAAGCTTTCTTT
size: -; V: TRBV9; D: -; J: TRBJ2-7; CDR3: CASSLSTRNEQYF; DNA: TGTGCCAGCAGCTTATCGACTAGAAACGAGCAGTACTTC